This TCR beta chain was found in a study of blood T cell repertoires in COVID-19. On the study more broadly: Collection of acute and convalescent COVID-19 samples took place in the United States, Italy and Spain. From T cells, B-cell-depleted T cells, or PBMCs came the material, which was cDNA or gDNA.

CDR1 is SGHNT and CDR2 is YYREEE in the germline V gene (reference sequence). Trimming left V 3 bases short and J 10 bases short, with 11 bases between. The CDR3 has 13 amino acids. Per the study methods: Estimates of nucleated cell counts were drawn from the amplification of reference gene primers. This table comes from immunoSEQ multiplex PCR, and its TCRdb copy is limited to in-frame clones, with some not included. Clone size and V and J calls were adopted from that table, with D and trimming inferred from the DNA. The sample comprises roughly 140,000 clones, approximately 85% of which are singletons, and over 2.5% rests with the top ten.

This chain connects TRBV5-4 to TRBJ1-6; D perhaps matches TRBD1 (5 bases). Sequences were obtained from peripheral blood. This clonotype was obtained from a man aged 50-60 years with acute or convalescent COVID-19. In nucleotides, the CDR3 is TGTGCCAGCAGCTCCTACAGGCAATCACCCCTCCACTTT. Its protein is CASSSYRQSPLHF.